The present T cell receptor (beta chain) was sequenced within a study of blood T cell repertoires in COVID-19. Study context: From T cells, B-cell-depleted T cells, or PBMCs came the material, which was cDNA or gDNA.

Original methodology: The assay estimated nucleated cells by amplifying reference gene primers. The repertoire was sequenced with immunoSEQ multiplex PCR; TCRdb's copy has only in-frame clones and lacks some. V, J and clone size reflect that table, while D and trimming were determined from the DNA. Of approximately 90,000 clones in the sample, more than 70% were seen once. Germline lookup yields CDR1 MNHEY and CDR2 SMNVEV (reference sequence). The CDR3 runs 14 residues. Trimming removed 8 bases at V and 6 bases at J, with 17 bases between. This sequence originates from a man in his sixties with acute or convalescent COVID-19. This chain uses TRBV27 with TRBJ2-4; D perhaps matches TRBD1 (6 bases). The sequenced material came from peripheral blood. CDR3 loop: CASQIRGGRNIQYF. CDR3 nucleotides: TGTGCCAGCCAAATTCGTGGGGGCAGAAACATTCAGTACTTC.